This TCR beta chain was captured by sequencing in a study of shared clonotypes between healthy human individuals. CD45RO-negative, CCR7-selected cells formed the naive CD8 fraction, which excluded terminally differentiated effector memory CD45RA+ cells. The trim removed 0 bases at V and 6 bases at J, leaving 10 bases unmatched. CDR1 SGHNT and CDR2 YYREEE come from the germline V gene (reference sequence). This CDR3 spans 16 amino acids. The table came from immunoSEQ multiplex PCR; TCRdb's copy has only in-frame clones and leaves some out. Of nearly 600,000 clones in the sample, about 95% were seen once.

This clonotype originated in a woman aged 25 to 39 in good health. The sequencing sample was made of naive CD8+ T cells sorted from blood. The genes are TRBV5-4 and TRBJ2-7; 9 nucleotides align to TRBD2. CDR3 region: CASSLGLAGSRGEQYF. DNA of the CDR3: TGTGCCAGCAGCTTGGGGCTAGCGGGATCACGGGGCGAGCAGTACTTC.